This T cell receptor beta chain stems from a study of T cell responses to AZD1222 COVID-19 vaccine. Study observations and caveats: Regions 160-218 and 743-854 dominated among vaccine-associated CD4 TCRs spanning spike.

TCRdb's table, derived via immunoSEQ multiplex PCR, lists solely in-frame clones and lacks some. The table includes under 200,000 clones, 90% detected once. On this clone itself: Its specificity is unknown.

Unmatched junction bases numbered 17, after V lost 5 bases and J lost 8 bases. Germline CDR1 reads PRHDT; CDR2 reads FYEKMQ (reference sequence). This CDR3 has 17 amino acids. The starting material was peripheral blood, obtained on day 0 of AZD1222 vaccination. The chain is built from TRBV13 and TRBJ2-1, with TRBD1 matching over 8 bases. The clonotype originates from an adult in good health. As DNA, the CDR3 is TGTGCCAGCAGCCCCCCCCGGGTGGGGCAGGGGGCATATGAGCAGTTCTTC. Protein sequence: CASSPPRVGQGAYEQFF.